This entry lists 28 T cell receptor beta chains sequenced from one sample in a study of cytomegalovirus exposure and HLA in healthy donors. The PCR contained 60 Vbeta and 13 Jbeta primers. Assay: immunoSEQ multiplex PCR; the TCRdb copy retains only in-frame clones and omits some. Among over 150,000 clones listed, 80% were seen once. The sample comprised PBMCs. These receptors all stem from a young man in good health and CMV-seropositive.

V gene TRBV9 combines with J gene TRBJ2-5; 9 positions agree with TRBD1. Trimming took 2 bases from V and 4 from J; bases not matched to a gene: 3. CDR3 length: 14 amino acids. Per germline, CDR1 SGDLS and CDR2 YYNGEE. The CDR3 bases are TGTGCCAGCAGCGTCCCGGGACAGGGAGAGACCCAGTACTTC. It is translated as CASSVPGQGETQYF. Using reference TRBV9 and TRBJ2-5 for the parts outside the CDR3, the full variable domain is DSGVTQTPKHLITATGQRVTLRCSPRSGDLSVYWYQQSLDQGLQFLIQYYNGEERAKGNILERFSAQQFPDLHSELNLSSLELGDSALYFCASSVPGQGETQYFGPGTRLLVL.

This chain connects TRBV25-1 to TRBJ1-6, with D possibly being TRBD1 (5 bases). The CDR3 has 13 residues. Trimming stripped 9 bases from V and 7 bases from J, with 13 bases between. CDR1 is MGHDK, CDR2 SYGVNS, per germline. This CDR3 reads CASNRGSNSPLHF. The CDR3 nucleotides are TGTGCCAGTAACCGGGGGTCAAATTCACCCCTCCACTTT.

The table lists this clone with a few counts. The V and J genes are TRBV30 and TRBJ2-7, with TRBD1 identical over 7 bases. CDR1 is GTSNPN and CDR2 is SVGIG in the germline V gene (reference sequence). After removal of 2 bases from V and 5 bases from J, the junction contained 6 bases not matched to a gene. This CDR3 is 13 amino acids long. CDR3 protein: CAWSMDRSDEQYF. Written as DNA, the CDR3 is TGTGCCTGGAGTATGGACAGGAGCGACGAGCAGTACTTC. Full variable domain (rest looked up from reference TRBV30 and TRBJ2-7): SQTIHQWPATLVQPVGSPLSLECTVEGTSNPNLYWYRQAAGRGLQLLFYSVGIGQISSEVPQNLSASRPQDRQFILSSKKLLLSDSGFYLCAWSMDRSDEQYFGPGTRLTVT.

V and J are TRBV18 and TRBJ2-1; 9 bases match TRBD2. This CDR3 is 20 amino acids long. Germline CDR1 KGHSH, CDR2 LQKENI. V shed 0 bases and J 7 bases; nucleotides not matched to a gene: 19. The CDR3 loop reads CASSPPSASGIPWAGNEQFF. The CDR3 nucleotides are TGTGCCAGCTCACCACCTTCGGCTAGCGGGATCCCATGGGCGGGGAATGAGCAGTTCTTC.

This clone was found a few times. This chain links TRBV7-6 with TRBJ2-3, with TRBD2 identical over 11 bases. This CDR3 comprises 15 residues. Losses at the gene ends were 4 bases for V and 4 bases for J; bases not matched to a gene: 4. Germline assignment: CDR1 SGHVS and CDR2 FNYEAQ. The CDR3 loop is CASSSGLAVSDTQYF. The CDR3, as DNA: TGTGCCAGCAGCTCGGGACTAGCGGTATCAGATACGCAGTATTTT.

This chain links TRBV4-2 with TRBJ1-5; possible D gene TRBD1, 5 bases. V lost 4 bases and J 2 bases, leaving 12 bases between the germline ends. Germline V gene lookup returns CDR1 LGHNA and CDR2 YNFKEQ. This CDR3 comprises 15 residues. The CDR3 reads CASSPKWGGNQPQHF. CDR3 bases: TGTGCCAGCAGCCCGAAATGGGGCGGCAATCAGCCCCAGCATTTT.

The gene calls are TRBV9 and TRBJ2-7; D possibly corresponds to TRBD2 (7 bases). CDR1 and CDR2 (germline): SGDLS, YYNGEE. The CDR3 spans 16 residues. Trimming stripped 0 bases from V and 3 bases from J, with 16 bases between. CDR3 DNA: TGTGCCAGCAGCGTAGGGCCGGGGGGCGGAGTCTACGAGCAGTACTTC. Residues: CASSVGPGGGVYEQYF.

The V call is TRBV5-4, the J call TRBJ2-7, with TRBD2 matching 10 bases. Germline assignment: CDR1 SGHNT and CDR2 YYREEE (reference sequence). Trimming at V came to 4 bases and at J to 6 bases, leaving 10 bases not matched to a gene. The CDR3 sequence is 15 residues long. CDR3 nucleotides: TGTGCCAGCAGCGCCCAGAGCGGGAGGGCGCTCGAGCAGTACTTC. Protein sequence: CASSAQSGRALEQYF.

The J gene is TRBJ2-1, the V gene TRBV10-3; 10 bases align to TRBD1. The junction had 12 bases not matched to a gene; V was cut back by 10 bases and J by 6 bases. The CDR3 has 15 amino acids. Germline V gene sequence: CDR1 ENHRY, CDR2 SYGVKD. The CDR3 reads CATCPGQGSVNEQFF. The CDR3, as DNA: TGTGCCACTTGTCCGGGACAGGGGTCGGTCAATGAGCAGTTCTTC.

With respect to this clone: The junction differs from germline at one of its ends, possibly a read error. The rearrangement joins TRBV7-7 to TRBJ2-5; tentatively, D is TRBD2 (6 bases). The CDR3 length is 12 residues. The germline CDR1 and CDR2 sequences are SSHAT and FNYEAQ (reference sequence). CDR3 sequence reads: CASSSGGSEQYF. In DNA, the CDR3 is TGTGCTAGCAGCTCCGGGGGTAGTGAGCAGTACTTC.

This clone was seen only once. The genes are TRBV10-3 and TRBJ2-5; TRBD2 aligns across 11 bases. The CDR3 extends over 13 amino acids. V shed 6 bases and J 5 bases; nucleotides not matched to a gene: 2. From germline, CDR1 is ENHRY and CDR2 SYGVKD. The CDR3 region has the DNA TGTGCCATCAGCGGGACTAGCGGTGAGACCCAGTACTTC. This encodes CAISGTSGETQYF.

This CDR3 reads CASSEGLAGVYEQYF. As DNA, the CDR3 is TGTGCCAGCAGTGAAGGGCTAGCGGGTGTCTACGAGCAGTACTTC. The chain employs TRBV2 and TRBJ2-7; TRBD2 matches 8 bases. The V gene end was trimmed by 1 base and the J gene end by 3 bases; junction bases not matched to a gene: 5. Per the germline V gene, CDR1 is SNHLY and CDR2 is FYNNEI. The CDR3 is 15 amino acids.

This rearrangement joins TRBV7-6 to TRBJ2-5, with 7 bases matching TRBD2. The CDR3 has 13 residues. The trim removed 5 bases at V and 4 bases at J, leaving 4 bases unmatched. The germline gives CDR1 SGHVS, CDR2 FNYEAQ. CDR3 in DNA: TGTGCCAGCAGCCGTATAGCGGGAGAGACCCAGTACTTC. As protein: CASSRIAGETQYF.

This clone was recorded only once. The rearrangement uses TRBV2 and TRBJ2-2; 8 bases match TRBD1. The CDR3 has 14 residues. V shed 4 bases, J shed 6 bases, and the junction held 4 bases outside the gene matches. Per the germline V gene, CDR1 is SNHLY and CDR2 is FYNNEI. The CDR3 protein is CASSGQGRAGELFF. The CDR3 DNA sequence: TGTGCCAGCAGTGGACAGGGGCGGGCCGGGGAGCTGTTTTTT.

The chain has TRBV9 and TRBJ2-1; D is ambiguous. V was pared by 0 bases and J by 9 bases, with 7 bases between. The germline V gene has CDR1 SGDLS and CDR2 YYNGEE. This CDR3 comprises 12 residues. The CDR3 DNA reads TGTGCCAGCAGCGTAGCAGGCTCTGAGCAGTTCTTC. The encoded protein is CASSVAGSEQFF.

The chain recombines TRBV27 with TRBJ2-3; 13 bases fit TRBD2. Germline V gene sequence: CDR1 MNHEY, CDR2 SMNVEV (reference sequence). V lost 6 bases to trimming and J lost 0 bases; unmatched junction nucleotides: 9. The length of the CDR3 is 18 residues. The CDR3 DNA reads TGTGCCAGCAGACCCGGGACTAGCGGGACCGCTAGCACAGATACGCAGTATTTT. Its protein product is CASRPGTSGTASTDTQYF.

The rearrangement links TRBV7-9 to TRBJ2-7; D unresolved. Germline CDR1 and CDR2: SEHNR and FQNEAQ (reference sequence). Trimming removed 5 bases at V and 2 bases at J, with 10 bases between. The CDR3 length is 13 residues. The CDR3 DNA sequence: TGTGCCAGCAGCCCCGACTGGACCTACGAGCAGTACTTC. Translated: CASSPDWTYEQYF.

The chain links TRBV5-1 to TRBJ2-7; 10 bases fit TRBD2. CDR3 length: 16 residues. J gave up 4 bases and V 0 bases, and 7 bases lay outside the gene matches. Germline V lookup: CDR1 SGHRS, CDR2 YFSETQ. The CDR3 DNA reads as TGCGCCAGCAGCTTGGCCGGGATAGCGGGAGGATACGAGCAGTACTTC. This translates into CASSLAGIAGGYEQYF.

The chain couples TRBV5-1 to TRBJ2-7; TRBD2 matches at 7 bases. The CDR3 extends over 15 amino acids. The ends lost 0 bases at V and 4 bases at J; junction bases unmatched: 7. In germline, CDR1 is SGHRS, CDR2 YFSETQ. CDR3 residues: CASSLEGGSEYEQYF. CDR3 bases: TGCGCCAGCAGCTTGGAAGGCGGGAGTGAGTACGAGCAGTACTTC.

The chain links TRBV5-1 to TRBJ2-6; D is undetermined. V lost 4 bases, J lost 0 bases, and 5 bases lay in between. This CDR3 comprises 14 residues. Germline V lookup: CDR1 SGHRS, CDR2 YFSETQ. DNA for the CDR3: TGCGCCAGCAGCCCTTCCTCTGGGGCCAACGTCCTGACTTTC. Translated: CASSPSSGANVLTF.

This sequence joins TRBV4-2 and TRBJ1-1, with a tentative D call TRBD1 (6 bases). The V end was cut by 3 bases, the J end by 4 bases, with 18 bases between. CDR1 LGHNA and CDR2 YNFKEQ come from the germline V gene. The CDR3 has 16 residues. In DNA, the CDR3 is TGTGCCAGCAGCCACCGGGGGGGGCGGATTGGCACTGAAGCTTTCTTT. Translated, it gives CASSHRGGRIGTEAFF.

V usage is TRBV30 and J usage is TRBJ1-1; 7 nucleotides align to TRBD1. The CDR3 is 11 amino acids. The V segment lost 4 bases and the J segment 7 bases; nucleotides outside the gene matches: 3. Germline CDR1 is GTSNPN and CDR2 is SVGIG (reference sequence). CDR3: CAWMGQCEAFF. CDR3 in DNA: TGTGCCTGGATGGGACAGTGTGAAGCTTTCTTT. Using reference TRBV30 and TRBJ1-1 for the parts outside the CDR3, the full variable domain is SQTIHQWPATLVQPVGSPLSLECTVEGTSNPNLYWYRQAAGRGLQLLFYSVGIGQISSEVPQNLSASRPQDRQFILSSKKLLLSDSGFYLCAWMGQCEAFFGQGTRLTVV.

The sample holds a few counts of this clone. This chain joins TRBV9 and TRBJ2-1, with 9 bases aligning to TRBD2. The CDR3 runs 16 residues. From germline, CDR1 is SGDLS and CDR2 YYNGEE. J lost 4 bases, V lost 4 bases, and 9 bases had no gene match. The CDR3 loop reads CASSPSAGGPYNEQFF. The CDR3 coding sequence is TGTGCCAGCAGCCCGTCCGCGGGAGGGCCTTACAATGAGCAGTTCTTC. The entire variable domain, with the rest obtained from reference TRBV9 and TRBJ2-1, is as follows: DSGVTQTPKHLITATGQRVTLRCSPRSGDLSVYWYQQSLDQGLQFLIQYYNGEERAKGNILERFSAQQFPDLHSELNLSSLELGDSALYFCASSPSAGGPYNEQFFGPGTRLTVL.

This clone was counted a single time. CDR3 sequence reads: CATSSGAGELFF. The CDR3 coding sequence is TGTGCCACCAGCAGCGGAGCCGGGGAGCTGTTTTTT. The chain employs TRBV15 and TRBJ2-2; D gene unclear. The length of the CDR3 is 12 residues. Trimming took 3 bases from V and 6 from J, leaving 5 bases between them. From germline, CDR1 is LNHNV and CDR2 YYDKDF (reference sequence).

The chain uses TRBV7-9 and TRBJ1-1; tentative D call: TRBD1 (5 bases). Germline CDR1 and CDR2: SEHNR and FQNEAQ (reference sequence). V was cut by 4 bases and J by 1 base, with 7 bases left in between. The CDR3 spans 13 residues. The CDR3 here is CASSSGGNTEAFF. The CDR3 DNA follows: TGTGCCAGCAGCTCCGGGGGGAACACTGAAGCTTTCTTT.

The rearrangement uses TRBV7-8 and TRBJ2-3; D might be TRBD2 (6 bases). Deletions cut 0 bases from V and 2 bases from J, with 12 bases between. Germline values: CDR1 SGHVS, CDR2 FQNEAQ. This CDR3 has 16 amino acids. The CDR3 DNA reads TGTGCCAGCAGCTTAGCGGGCGGGAATCCCACAGATACGCAGTATTTT. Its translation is CASSLAGGNPTDTQYF. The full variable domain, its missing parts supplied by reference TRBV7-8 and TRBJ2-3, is GAGVSQSPRYKVAKRGQDVALRCDPISGHVSLFWYQQALGQGPEFLTYFQNEAQLDKSGLPSDRFFAERPEGSVSTLKIQRTQQEDSAVYLCASSLAGGNPTDTQYFGPGTRLTVL.

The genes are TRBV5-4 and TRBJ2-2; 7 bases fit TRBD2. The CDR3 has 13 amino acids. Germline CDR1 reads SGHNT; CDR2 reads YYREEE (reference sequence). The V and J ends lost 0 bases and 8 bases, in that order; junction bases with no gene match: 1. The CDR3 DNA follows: TGTGCCAGCAGCTTGGGAGCGGGAGGGGAGCTGTTTTTT. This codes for CASSLGAGGELFF.

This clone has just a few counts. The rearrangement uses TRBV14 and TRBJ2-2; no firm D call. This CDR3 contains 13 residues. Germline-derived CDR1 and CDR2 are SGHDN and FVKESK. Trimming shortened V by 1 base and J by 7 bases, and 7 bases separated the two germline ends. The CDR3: CASSQVIGGELFF. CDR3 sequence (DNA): TGTGCCAGCAGCCAAGTTATCGGCGGGGAGCTGTTTTTT.